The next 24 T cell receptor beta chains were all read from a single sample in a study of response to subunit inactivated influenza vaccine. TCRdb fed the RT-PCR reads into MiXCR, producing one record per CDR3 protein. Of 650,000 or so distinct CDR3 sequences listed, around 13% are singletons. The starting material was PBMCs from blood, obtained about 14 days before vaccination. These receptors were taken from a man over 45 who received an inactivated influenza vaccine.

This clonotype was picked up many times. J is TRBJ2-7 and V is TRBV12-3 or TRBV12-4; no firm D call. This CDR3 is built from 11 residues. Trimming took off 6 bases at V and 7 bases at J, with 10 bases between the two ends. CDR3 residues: CASSFLGEQYF. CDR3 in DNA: TGTGCCAGCAGCTTTTTAGGTGAGCAGTACTTC.

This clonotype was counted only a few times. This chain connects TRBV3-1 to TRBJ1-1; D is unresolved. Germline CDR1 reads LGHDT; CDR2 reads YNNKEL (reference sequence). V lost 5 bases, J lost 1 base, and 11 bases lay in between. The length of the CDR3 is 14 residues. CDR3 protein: CASSMGFGNTEAFF. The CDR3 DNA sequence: TGTGCCAGCAGCATGGGCTTCGGGAACACTGAAGCTTTCTTT.

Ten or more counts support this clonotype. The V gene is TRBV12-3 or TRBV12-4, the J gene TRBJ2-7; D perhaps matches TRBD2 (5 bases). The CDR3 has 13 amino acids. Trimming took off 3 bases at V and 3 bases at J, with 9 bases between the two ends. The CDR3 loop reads CASSFDGIYEQYF. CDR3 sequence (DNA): TGTGCCAGCAGTTTCGACGGGATCTACGAGCAGTACTTC.

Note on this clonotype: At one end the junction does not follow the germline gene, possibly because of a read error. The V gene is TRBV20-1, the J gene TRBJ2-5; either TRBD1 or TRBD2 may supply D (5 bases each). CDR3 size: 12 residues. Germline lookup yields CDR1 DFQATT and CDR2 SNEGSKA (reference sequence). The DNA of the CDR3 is TGCAGTGCGAGAGGGGATCAAGAGACCCAGTACTTC. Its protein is CSARGDQETQYF.

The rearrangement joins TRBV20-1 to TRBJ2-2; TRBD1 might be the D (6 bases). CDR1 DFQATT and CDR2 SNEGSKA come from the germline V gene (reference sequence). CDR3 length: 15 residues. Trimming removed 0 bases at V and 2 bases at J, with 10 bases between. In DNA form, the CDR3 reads TGCAGTGCTAGAGATCCAGGGGTAAACACCGGGGAGCTGTTTTTT. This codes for CSARDPGVNTGELFF.

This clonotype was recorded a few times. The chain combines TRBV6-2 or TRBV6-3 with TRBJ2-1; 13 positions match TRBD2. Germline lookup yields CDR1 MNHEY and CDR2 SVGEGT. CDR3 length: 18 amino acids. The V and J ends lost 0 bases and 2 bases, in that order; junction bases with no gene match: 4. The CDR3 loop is CASSYSTSGRTPYNEQFF. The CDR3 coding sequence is TGTGCCAGCAGTTACTCGACTAGCGGGAGGACCCCCTACAATGAGCAGTTCTTC.

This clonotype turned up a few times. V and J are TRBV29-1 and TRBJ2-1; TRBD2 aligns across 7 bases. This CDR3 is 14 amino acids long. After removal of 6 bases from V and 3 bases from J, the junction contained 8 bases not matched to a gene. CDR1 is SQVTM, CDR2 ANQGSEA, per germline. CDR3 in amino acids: CSVSHLAGYNEQFF. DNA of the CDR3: TGCAGCGTCAGCCACTTAGCGGGCTACAATGAGCAGTTCTTC.

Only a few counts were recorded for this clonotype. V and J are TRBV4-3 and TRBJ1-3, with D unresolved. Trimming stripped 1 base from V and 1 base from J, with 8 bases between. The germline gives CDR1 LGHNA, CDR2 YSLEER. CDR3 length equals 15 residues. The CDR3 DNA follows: TGCGCCAGCAGCCAAGGGGAGTATTCTGGAAACACCATATATTTT. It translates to CASSQGEYSGNTIYF.

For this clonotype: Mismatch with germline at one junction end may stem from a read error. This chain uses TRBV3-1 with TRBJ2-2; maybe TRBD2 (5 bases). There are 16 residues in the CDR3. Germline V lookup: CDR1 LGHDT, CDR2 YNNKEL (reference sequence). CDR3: CASSQTLTLGTGELYF. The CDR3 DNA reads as TGTGCCAGCAGCCAGACCCTCACACTAGGCACCGGGGAGCTGTATTTT.

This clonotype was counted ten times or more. DNA for the CDR3: TGTGCCAGCAGTTTAGTGCCGGGATTTTATGGCTACACCTTC. It encodes CASSLVPGFYGYTF. This chain links TRBV12-3 or TRBV12-4 with TRBJ1-2; D gene uncertain. Trimming pared 1 base from V and 5 bases from J, leaving 11 bases between. This CDR3 contains 14 residues.

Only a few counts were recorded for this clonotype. The CDR3 nucleotides are TGCGCCAGCAGCCCATCTAGCGGGAGGGCATCCTACAATGAGCAGTTCTTC. Protein sequence: CASSPSSGRASYNEQFF. The genes are TRBV5-1 and TRBJ2-1, with TRBD2 identical over 12 bases. The V gene's germline CDR1 is SGHRS and CDR2 YFSETQ. This CDR3 is built from 17 residues. The V and J ends lost 4 bases and 1 base, in that order; junction bases with no gene match: 6.

The CDR3 bases are TGTGCCAGCAGTTACGGGCCAGGTGGAACCGAGCAGTACTTC. This gives the protein CASSYGPGGTEQYF. This rearrangement joins TRBV6-5 to TRBJ2-7; D unresolved. V dropped 2 bases and J dropped 6 bases, with 14 bases sitting between them. Germline V gives CDR1 MNHEY, CDR2 SVGAGI. There are 14 residues in the CDR3.

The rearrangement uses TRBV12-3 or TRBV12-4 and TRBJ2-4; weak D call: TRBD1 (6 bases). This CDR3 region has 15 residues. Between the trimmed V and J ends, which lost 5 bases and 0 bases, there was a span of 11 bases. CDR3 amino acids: CASSRSGVAKNIQYF. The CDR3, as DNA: TGTGCCAGCAGTAGATCAGGGGTAGCCAAAAACATTCAGTACTTC.

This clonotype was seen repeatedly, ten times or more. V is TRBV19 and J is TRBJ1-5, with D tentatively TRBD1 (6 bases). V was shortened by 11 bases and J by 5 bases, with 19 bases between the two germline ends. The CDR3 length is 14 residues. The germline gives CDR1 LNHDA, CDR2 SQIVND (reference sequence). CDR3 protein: CASDGETGYQPQHF. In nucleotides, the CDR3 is TGTGCCTCCGACGGGGAGACAGGTTATCAGCCCCAGCATTTT.

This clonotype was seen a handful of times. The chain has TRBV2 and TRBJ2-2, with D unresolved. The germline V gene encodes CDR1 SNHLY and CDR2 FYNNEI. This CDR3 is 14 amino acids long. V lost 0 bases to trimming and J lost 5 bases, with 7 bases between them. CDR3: CASSEARETGELFF. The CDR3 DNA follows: TGTGCCAGCAGTGAAGCGCGAGAGACCGGGGAGCTGTTTTTT. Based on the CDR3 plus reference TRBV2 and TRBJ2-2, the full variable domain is EPEVTQTPSHQVTQMGQEVILRCVPISNHLYFYWYRQILGQKVEFLVSFYNNEISEKSEIFDDQFSVERPDGSNFTLKIRSTKLEDSAMYFCASSEARETGELFFGEGSRLTVL.

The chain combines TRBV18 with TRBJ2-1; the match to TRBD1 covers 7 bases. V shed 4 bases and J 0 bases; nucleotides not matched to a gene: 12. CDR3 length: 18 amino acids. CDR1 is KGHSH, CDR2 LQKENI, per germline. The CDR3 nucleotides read TGTGCCAGCTCACAGCTAAGACAGGGTTCCAACTCCTACAATGAGCAGTTCTTC. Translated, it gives CASSQLRQGSNSYNEQFF.

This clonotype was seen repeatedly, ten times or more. CDR3 DNA sequence: TGCGCCAGCAGCTTGCTCCCGGGACAGGGACCCTACGAGCAGTACTTC. Protein sequence: CASSLLPGQGPYEQYF. The V and J genes are TRBV5-1 and TRBJ2-7, with 9 bases matching TRBD1. The CDR3 length is 16 residues. Germline CDR1 reads SGHRS; CDR2 reads YFSETQ. V lost 1 base, J lost 2 bases, and 7 bases stayed unmatched.

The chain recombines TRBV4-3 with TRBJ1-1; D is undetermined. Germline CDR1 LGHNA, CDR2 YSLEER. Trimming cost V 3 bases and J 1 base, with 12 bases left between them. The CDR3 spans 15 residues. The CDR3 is CASSHVSPGNTEAFF. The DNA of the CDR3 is TGCGCCAGCAGCCACGTTTCCCCGGGGAACACTGAAGCTTTCTTT.

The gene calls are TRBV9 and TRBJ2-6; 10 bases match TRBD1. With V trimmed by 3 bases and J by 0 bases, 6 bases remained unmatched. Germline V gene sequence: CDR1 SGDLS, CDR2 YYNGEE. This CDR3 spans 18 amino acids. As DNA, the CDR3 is TGTGCCAGCAGCGCCCGGGACAGGGGAATCTCTGGGGCCAACGTCCTGACTTTC. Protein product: CASSARDRGISGANVLTF.

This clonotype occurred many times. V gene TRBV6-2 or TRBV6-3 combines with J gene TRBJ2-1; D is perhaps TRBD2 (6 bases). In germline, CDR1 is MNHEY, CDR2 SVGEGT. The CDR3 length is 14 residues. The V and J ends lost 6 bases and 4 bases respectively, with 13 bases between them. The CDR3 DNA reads TGTGCCAGCAGCCCAACGGGGGTGTACAATGAGCAGTTCTTC. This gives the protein CASSPTGVYNEQFF.

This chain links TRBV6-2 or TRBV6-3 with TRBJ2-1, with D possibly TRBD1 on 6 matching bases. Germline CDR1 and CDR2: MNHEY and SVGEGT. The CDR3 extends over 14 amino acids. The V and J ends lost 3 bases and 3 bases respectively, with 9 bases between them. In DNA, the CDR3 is TGTGCCAGCAGTTATACAGGGTTCTACAATGAGCAGTTCTTC. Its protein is CASSYTGFYNEQFF.

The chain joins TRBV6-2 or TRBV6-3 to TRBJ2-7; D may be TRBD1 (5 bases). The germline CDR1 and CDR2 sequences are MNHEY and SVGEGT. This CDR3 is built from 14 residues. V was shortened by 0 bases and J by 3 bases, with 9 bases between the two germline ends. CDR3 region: CASSYSNTGYEQYF. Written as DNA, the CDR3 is TGTGCCAGCAGTTACTCGAATACAGGCTACGAGCAGTACTTC.

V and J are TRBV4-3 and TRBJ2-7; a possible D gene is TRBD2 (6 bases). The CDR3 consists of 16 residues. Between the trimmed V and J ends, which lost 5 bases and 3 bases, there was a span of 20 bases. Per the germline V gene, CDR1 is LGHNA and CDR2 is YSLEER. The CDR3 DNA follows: TGCGCCAGCAGCGACACGTTGGGCGGGGCCTTCTACGAGCAGTACTTC. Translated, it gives CASSDTLGGAFYEQYF.

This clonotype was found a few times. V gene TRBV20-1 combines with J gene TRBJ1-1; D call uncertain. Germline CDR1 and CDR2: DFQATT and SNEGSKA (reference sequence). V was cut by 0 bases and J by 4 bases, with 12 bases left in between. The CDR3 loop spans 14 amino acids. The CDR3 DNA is TGCAGTGCTAGAGACCCCAGGAGGAGCACTGAAGCTTTCTTT. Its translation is CSARDPRRSTEAFF.